The 23 T cell receptor beta chains listed next were all sequenced from one sample in a study of lymphopenia after photon versus proton radiotherapy. Only in-frame clones appear in the TCRdb table, and some are missing; sequencing was by immunoSEQ multiplex PCR. The table shows about 29,000 clones, with roughly 87% occurring only once. The source was peripheral blood, collected from a patient treated with proton-based radiotherapy. These receptors came from an older woman with cholangiocarcinoma. Some clones in this sample may be carry-over from other donors' samples.

The CDR3 DNA sequence: TGTGCCAGCAGATACAGGGGAAGTGAAGCTTTCTTT. This translates into CASRYRGSEAFF. This sequence joins TRBV6-1 and TRBJ1-1; 7 bases align to TRBD1. Germline loops: CDR1 MNHNS, CDR2 SASEGT. Unmatched junction bases numbered 5, after V lost 6 bases and J lost 7 bases. The CDR3 runs 12 residues.

The CDR3 region is CASSTRDSHGDGYTF. In DNA, the CDR3 is TGCGCCAGCAGCACCCGGGACAGTCATGGGGATGGCTACACCTTC. This chain uses TRBV4-1 with TRBJ1-2; 7 positions match TRBD1. There are 15 residues in the CDR3. Germline CDR1 is MGHRA and CDR2 is YSYEKL. After removal of 5 bases from V and 6 bases from J, the junction contained 12 bases not matched to a gene.

The CDR3 reads CASSPERGYEQYF. In DNA, the CDR3 is TGCGCCAGCAGCCCTGAGAGGGGCTACGAGCAGTACTTC. The rearrangement joins TRBV10-1 to TRBJ2-7; perhaps D is TRBD1 or TRBD2 (5 bases each). Deletions cut 6 bases from V and 3 bases from J, with 12 bases between. Per germline, CDR1 WNHNN and CDR2 SYGVQD (reference sequence). This CDR3 has 13 amino acids.

For the CDR3, the DNA is TGTGCCAGCAGCTTAGTGGGGGTCGAAGCTTTCTTT. Its protein is CASSLVGVEAFF. V gene TRBV7-2 combines with J gene TRBJ1-1; maybe TRBD1 (5 bases). Per germline, CDR1 SGHTA and CDR2 FQGNSA. There are 12 residues in the CDR3. Between the trimmed V and J ends, which lost 1 base and 8 bases, there was a span of 8 bases.

V gene TRBV7-9 combines with J gene TRBJ1-1; D is perhaps TRBD1 (5 bases). Germline loops: CDR1 SEHNR, CDR2 FQNEAQ (reference sequence). The germline V and J ends were trimmed by 8 bases and 3 bases, with 22 bases remaining between them. The CDR3 runs 16 residues. The CDR3 region is CASWYRGPARDTEAFF. The CDR3 DNA follows: TGTGCCAGCTGGTATCGGGGCCCAGCCCGGGACACTGAAGCTTTCTTT.

Of note for this clone: The junction and the germline gene differ at one end; a read error may be behind it. The chain carries TRBV9 and TRBJ2-1; 13 bases are a match to TRBD2. Germline V lookup: CDR1 SGDLS, CDR2 YYNGEE. CDR3 length: 14 amino acids. The CDR3 loop is CASSKTGLAGRRLF. The CDR3 bases are TGTGCCAGCAGCAAGACGGGACTAGCGGGGAGGAGGCTCTTC.

V is TRBV29-1 and J is TRBJ1-5; no clear D. Germline V gene lookup returns CDR1 SQVTM and CDR2 ANQGSEA. V lost 7 bases and J lost 11, with 21 bases in between. The CDR3 runs to 13 residues. The CDR3 sequence is CSAMTTSQSAQHF. CDR3 coding DNA: TGCAGCGCCATGACTACATCCCAATCGGCCCAGCATTTT.

The rearrangement links TRBV7-9 to TRBJ2-1, with D possibly TRBD2 on 5 matching bases. V lost 4 bases, J lost 0 bases, and 13 bases lay in between. CDR3 size: 16 residues. The V gene's germline CDR1 is SEHNR and CDR2 FQNEAQ (reference sequence). The CDR3 bases are TGTGCCAGCAGCTCCAGCGGTGGGCTCTCCTACAATGAGCAGTTCTTC. This sequence encodes CASSSSGGLSYNEQFF.

This chain links TRBV5-1 with TRBJ2-7; 10 positions agree with TRBD2. The trim removed 1 base at V and 0 bases at J, leaving 4 bases unmatched. The CDR3 is made up of 16 amino acids. The germline CDR1 and CDR2 sequences are SGHRS and YFSETQ. DNA of the CDR3: TGCGCCAGCAGCTTGAGTAGCGGGAGGACCTCCTACGAGCAGTACTTC. It is translated as CASSLSSGRTSYEQYF.

This clone was detected once. CDR3 nucleotides: TGTGCCAGCAGTAGTACGAGGGTGCACACTGAAGCTTTCTTT. Protein: CASSSTRVHTEAFF. V usage is TRBV7-8 and J usage is TRBJ1-1, with D hard to call. In germline, CDR1 is SGHVS, CDR2 FQNEAQ. Trimming shortened V by 6 bases and J by 3 bases, and 14 bases separated the two germline ends. The CDR3 is made up of 14 amino acids.

This chain links TRBV6-1 with TRBJ2-7, with 9 bases that match TRBD1. The length of the CDR3 is 15 residues. The V gene end was trimmed by 3 bases and the J gene end by 4 bases; junction bases not matched to a gene: 7. The germline V gene encodes CDR1 MNHNS and CDR2 SASEGT. The CDR3 loop is CASSDMGQGMYEQYF. CDR3 DNA sequence: TGTGCCAGCAGTGACATGGGACAGGGTATGTACGAGCAGTACTTC.

The chain is built from TRBV2 and TRBJ2-7, with a tentative D call TRBD1 (6 bases). Looked up from germline, CDR1 is SNHLY and CDR2 is FYNNEI. The CDR3 runs to 13 residues. Trimming took off 5 bases at V and 3 bases at J, with 11 bases between the two ends. The CDR3, as DNA: TGTGCCAGCAGTCGGGACAACCACTACGAGCAGTACTTC. The encoded protein is CASSRDNHYEQYF.

The J gene is TRBJ2-5, the V gene TRBV7-3, with D unresolved. Trimming left V 2 bases short and J 7 bases short, with 11 bases between. The CDR3 is 13 residues long. Germline-derived CDR1 and CDR2 are SGHTA and FQGTGA. The CDR3 region is CASSLVGYGTQYF. Written as DNA, the CDR3 is TGTGCCAGCAGCTTAGTAGGGTATGGGACCCAGTACTTC.

This chain links TRBV2 with TRBJ1-4; D not certain. This CDR3 has 16 amino acids. The germline V gene has CDR1 SNHLY and CDR2 FYNNEI. V was trimmed by 0 bases and J by 2 bases, leaving 10 bases between them. CDR3 nucleotides: TGTGCCAGCAGTGAAGCACCCGGTAGCACTAATGAAAAACTGTTTTTT. Amino acid sequence: CASSEAPGSTNEKLFF.

This clone is a singleton in its sample. The chain carries TRBV7-6 and TRBJ2-1; D unclear. The CDR3 has 13 residues. V dropped 5 bases and J dropped 10 bases, with 15 bases sitting between them. CDR1 SGHVS and CDR2 FNYEAQ come from the germline V gene. The CDR3 DNA reads TGTGCCAGCAGCCTTAAACCTAGTGGCGAGCAGTTCTTC. Translated: CASSLKPSGEQFF.

This rearrangement joins TRBV27 to TRBJ2-7; D possibly matches TRBD1 or TRBD2 (5 bases each). Germline V lookup: CDR1 MNHEY, CDR2 SMNVEV (reference sequence). The CDR3 is 14 amino acids. V dropped 5 bases and J dropped 0 bases, with 11 bases sitting between them. The CDR3 coding sequence is TGTGCCAGCAGTCCCCGGGGCAGCTCCTACGAGCAGTACTTC. Translated, it gives CASSPRGSSYEQYF.

V and J are TRBV7-8 and TRBJ1-4, with a tentative D call TRBD1 (5 bases). This CDR3 is 14 amino acids long. V was pared by 2 bases and J by 8 bases, with 12 bases between. Per the germline V gene, CDR1 is SGHVS and CDR2 is FQNEAQ. DNA for the CDR3: TGTGCCAGCAGCTTATCCCGGGGGGTCGAAAAACTGTTTTTT. Translating gives CASSLSRGVEKLFF.

The gene calls are TRBV5-4 and TRBJ2-2; TRBD1 is a possible D gene (5 bases). The CDR3 is 14 amino acids. Germline lookup yields CDR1 SGHNT and CDR2 YYREEE (reference sequence). V was clipped by 3 bases and J by 1 base, with 7 bases between them. In nucleotides, the CDR3 is TGTGCCAGCAGCTCCGGACAGAACACCGGGGAGCTGTTTTTT. This translates into CASSSGQNTGELFF.

This CDR3 reads CASSMEGQVYQETQYF. The CDR3 region has the DNA TGTGCCAGCAGCATGGAGGGGCAGGTATACCAAGAGACCCAGTACTTC. V gene TRBV5-4 combines with J gene TRBJ2-5; perhaps TRBD2 as D (6 bases). CDR3 length: 16 residues. With 4 bases removed from V and 0 bases from J, the gap between germline ends came to 16 bases. The germline V gene encodes CDR1 SGHNT and CDR2 YYREEE (reference sequence).

The gene calls are TRBV7-3 and TRBJ1-6, with unresolved D. The V end lost 2 bases, the J end lost 7 bases, and 12 bases lay between the germline ends. Germline CDR1 and CDR2: SGHTA and FQGTGA. The CDR3 runs 15 residues. CDR3 DNA sequence: TGTGCCAGCAGCTTATTGGGTCGGGCGAATTCACCCCTCCACTTT. Translated: CASSLLGRANSPLHF.

The chain uses TRBV6-6 and TRBJ2-7; 10 nucleotides agree with TRBD1. V shed 6 bases and J 6 bases; nucleotides not matched to a gene: 8. The germline gives CDR1 MNHNY, CDR2 SVGAGI (reference sequence). The CDR3 has 14 residues. For the CDR3, the DNA is TGTGCCAGCAGCTCCCGGGACAGGGGAGGCGAGCAGTACTTC. Residues: CASSSRDRGGEQYF.

In DNA form, the CDR3 reads TGTGCCAGCAGCCTGCGTCGGGGGGAGTACAATGAGCAGTTCTTC. This gives the protein CASSLRRGEYNEQFF. The V call is TRBV7-2, the J call TRBJ2-1, with 7 bases that match TRBD2. V shed 5 bases, J shed 4 bases, and the junction held 8 bases outside the gene matches. Germline-derived CDR1 and CDR2 are SGHTA and FQGNSA. The CDR3 runs to 15 residues.

This clone occurred once. V gene TRBV4-1 combines with J gene TRBJ1-4, with D possibly matching TRBD1 (6 bases). Germline V gene data show CDR1 as MGHRA and CDR2 as YSYEKL. The CDR3 has 17 residues. The V gene lost 2 bases and the J gene lost 0 bases, with 13 bases spanning the gap. For the CDR3, the DNA is TGCGCCAGCAGCCAAACCTACAGGGTTTCAACTAATGAAAAACTGTTTTTT. Translating it yields CASSQTYRVSTNEKLFF.